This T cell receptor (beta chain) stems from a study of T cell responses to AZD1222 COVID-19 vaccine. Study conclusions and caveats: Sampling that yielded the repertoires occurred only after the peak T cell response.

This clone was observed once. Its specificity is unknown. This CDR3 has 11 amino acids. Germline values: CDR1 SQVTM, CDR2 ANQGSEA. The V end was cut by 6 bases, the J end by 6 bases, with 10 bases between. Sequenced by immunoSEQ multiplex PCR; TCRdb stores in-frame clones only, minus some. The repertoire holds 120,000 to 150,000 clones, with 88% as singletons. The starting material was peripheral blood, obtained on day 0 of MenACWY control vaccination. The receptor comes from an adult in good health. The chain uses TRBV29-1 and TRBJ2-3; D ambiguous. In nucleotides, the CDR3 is TGCAGCGTCCTCCTGAGGGATACGCAGTATTTT. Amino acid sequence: CSVLLRDTQYF.